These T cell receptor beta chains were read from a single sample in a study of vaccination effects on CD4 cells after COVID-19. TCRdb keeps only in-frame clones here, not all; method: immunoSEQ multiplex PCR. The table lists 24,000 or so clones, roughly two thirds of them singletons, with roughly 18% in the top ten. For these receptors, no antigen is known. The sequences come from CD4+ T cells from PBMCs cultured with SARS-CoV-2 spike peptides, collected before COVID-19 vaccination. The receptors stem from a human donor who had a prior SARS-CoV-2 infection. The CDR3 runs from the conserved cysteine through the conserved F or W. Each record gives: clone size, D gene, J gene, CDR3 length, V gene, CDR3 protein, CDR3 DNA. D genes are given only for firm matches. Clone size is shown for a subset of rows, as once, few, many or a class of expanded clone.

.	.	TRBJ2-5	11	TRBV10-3	CAIKGGETQYF	TGTGCCATAAAAGGGGGGGAGACCCAGTACTTC
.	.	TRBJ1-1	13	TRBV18	CASGGQRNTEAFF	TGTGCCAGCGGAGGACAGAGGAACACTGAAGCTTTCTTT
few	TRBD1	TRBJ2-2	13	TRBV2	CASTSTGVGELFF	TGTGCCAGCACCTCCACAGGGGTCGGGGAGCTGTTTTTT
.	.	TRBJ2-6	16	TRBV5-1	CASNTGSLSGANVLTF	TGCGCCAGCAATACAGGGTCCCTCTCTGGGGCCAACGTCCTGACTTTC
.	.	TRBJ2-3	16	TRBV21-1	CASSKGGQGAADTQYF	TGTGCCAGCAGCAAAGGGGGACAGGGGGCCGCAGATACGCAGTATTTT
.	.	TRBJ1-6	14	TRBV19	CASKLPGNNSPLHF	TGTGCCAGTAAACTTCCGGGGAATAATTCACCCCTCCACTTT
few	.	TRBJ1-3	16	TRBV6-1	CASSEAEGIAGNTIYF	TGTGCCAGCAGTGAAGCCGAGGGGATAGCTGGAAACACCATATATTTT
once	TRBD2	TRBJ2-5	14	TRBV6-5	CASSSTSGRETQYF	TGTGCCAGCAGTTCAACTAGCGGGAGGGAGACCCAGTACTTC
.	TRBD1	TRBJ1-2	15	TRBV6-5	CASTPAGQGVIGYTF	TGTGCCAGCACCCCCGCAGGACAGGGGGTTATAGGCTACACCTTC
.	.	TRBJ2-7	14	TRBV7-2	CASSISGTTYEQYF	TGTGCCAGCAGCATATCCGGGACAACCTACGAGCAGTACTTC
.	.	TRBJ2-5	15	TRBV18	CASSPTQATQETQYF	TGTGCCAGCTCACCAACCCAGGCGACCCAAGAGACCCAGTACTTC
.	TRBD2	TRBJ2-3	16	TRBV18	CASSRSRAGGADTQYF	TGTGCCAGCTCACGGTCTAGGGCGGGAGGAGCGGATACGCAGTATTTT
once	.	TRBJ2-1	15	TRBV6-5	CASSHTVSSYNEQFF	TGTGCCAGCAGTCACACTGTTAGCTCCTACAATGAGCAGTTCTTC
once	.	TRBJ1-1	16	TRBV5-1	CASSLVAGEGNTEAFF	TGCGCCAGCAGCTTGGTCGCAGGGGAAGGGAACACTGAAGCTTTCTTT
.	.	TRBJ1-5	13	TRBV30	CAWSIGNNQPQHF	TGTGCCTGGAGTATAGGGAACAATCAGCCCCAGCATTTT
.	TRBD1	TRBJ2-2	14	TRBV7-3	CASSLGQGPGELFF	TGTGCCAGCAGCTTAGGACAGGGGCCCGGGGAGCTGTTTTTT
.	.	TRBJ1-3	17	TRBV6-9	CASSIKPLGRNGNTIYF	TGTGCCAGCAGTATAAAACCCCTGGGACGTAACGGAAACACCATATATTTT
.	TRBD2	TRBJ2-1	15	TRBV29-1	CSVDSLAGFTNEQFF	TGCAGCGTTGACTCACTAGCGGGATTCACCAATGAGCAGTTCTTC
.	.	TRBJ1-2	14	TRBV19	CASSRGGEEIGYTF	TGTGCCAGTAGTAGGGGGGGGGAAGAGATTGGCTACACCTTC
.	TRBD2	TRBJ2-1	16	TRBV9	CASSIGGLASNNEQFF	TGTGCCAGCAGCATTGGAGGACTAGCGAGTAACAATGAGCAGTTCTTC
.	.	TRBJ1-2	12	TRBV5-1	CASSRDFYGYTF	TGCGCCAGCAGCCGGGACTTCTATGGCTACACCTTC
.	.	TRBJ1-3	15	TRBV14	CASRSPKRGGNTIYF	TGTGCCAGCAGGTCACCGAAAAGAGGGGGAAACACCATATATTTT
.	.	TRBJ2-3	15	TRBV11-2	CASSLDFPSTDTQYF	TGTGCCAGCAGCTTAGACTTCCCGAGCACAGATACGCAGTATTTT
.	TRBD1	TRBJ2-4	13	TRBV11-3	CASSLGQGNIQYF	TGTGCCAGCAGCCTGGGACAGGGGAACATTCAGTACTTC
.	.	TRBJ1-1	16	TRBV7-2	CASSSLTPYMNTEAFF	TGTGCCAGCAGCTCTTTAACCCCATATATGAACACTGAAGCTTTCTTT
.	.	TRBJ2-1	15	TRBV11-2	CASSLERGSYNEQFF	TGTGCCAGCAGCTTAGAGCGGGGATCCTACAATGAGCAGTTCTTC
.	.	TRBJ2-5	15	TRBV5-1	CASSLGQGGEETQYF	TGCGCCAGCAGCTTAGGACAGGGAGGGGAAGAGACCCAGTACTTC
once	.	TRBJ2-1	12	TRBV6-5	CASSPRNNEQFF	TGTGCCAGCAGCCCCAGGAACAATGAGCAGTTCTTC
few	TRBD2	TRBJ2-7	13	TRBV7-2	CASSINSGGEQYF	TGTGCCAGCAGCATCAATAGCGGGGGAGAGCAGTACTTC
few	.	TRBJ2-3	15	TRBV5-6	CASSLDRTLTDTQYF	TGTGCCAGCAGCCTAGACCGTACCCTCACAGATACGCAGTATTTT
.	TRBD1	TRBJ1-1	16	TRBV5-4	CASSNGQGKSITEAFF	TGTGCCAGCAGCAACGGACAGGGAAAGTCGATCACTGAAGCTTTCTTT
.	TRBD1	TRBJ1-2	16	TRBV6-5	CASSYAPGQGALGYTF	TGTGCCAGCAGTTACGCCCCGGGACAGGGGGCGTTGGGCTACACCTTC
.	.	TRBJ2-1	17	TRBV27	CASRKSTGRESYNEQFF	TGTGCCAGCAGGAAGAGCACAGGGCGGGAGTCCTACAATGAGCAGTTCTTC
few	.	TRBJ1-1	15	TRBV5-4	CASSLDLVVDTEAFF	TGTGCCAGCAGCTTGGACCTTGTAGTGGACACTGAAGCTTTCTTT
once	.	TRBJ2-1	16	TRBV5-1	CASSLAGASSYNEQFF	TGCGCCAGCAGCTTGGCCGGCGCGAGCTCCTACAATGAGCAGTTCTTC
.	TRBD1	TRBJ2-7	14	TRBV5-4	CASSLGGQSYEQYF	TGTGCCAGCAGCTTGGGGGGACAGTCCTACGAGCAGTACTTC
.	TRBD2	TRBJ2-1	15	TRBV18	CASSPGLAGTPEQFF	TGTGCCAGCTCACCAGGACTAGCGGGTACCCCTGAGCAGTTCTTC
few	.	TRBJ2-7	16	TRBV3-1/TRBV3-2	CASSQDQRGGEDEQYF	TGTGCCAGCAGCCAAGATCAAAGGGGCGGTGAGGACGAGCAGTACTTC
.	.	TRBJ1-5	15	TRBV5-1	CASSLAGGRNQPQHF	TGCGCCAGCAGCTTGGCGGGGGGGCGCAATCAGCCCCAGCATTTT
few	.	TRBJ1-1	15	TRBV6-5	CASSYSKTDSREAFF	TGTGCCAGCAGTTACTCGAAGACGGACTCCCGAGAAGCTTTCTTT
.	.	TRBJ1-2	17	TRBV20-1	CSASGGELFYTNYGYTF	TGCAGTGCTAGTGGTGGGGAACTATTTTACACTAACTATGGCTACACCTTC
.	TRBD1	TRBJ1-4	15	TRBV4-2	CASSQEDRGNEKLFF	TGTGCCAGCAGCCAAGAGGACAGGGGTAATGAAAAACTGTTTTTT
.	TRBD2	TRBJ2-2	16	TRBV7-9	CASSTGLAGYTGELFF	TGTGCCAGCAGCACTGGACTAGCGGGGTACACCGGGGAGCTGTTTTTT
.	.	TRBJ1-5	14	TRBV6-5	CASRDTASNQPQHF	TGTGCCAGCAGAGATACAGCAAGCAATCAGCCCCAGCATTTT